This TCR beta chain was recovered during a study of PD-1 blockade in classical Hodgkin lymphoma. General study results and limits: Complete responders matched newly diagnosed patients in baseline diversity. Newly diagnosed patients were said to have less baseline TCR diversity than healthy donors did. Significant TCR diversity gains by C4D1 occurred in CD4+ but not CD8+ cells.

The time point was: cycle 4 day 1 (C4D1), after about 6 weeks of nivolumab. All patients experienced relapse after autologous stem cell transplantation, and brentuximab vedotin exposure was variable. Through magnetic negative selection, CD8+ T cells were separated from PBMCs that had been thawed. A remark on this clone: Its antigen is unknown.

Produced via immunoSEQ multiplex PCR; TCRdb's table is partial and in-frame only. The sample includes 7,300 or so clones, about three quarters of them seen just once. The input for sequencing was CD8+ T cells from blood, taken before the fourth cycle of nivolumab. This TCR was recovered from a human donor with classical Hodgkin lymphoma.

CDR3 residues: CASSYVVGTYEQYF. Written as DNA, the CDR3 is TGTGCCAGCAGTTACGTGGTAGGCACCTACGAGCAGTACTTC. The gene calls are TRBV6-5 and TRBJ2-7; no reliable D call. The CDR3 has 14 residues. V shed 2 bases and J shed 2 bases, with 10 bases lying between them. The germline CDR1 and CDR2 sequences are MNHEY and SVGAGI.